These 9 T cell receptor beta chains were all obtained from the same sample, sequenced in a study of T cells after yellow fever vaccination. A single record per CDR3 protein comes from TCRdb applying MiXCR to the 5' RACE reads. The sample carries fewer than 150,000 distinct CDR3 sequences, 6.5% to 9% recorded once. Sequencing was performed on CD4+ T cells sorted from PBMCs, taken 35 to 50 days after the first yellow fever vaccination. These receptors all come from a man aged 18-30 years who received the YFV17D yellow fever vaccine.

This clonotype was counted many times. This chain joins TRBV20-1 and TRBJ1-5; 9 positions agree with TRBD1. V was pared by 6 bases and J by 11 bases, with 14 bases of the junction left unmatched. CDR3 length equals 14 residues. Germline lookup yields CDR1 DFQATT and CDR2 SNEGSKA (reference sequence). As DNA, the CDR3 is TGCAGTGCCGCCTCGGGACAGGGAATACGGTCCCAGCATTTT. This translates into CSAASGQGIRSQHF.

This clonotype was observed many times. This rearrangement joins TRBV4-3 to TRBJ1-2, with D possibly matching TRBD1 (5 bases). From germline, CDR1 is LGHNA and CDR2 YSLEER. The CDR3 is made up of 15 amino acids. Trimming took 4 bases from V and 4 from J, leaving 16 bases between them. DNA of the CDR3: TGCGCCAGCAGCCCCCGGGACCTCGACAGCTATGGCTACACCTTC. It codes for CASSPRDLDSYGYTF.

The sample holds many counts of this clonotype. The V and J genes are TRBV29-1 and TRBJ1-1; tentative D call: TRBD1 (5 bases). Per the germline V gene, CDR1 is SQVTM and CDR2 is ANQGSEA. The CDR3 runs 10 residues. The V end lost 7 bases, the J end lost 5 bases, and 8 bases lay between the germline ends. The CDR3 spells CSGQGTEAFF. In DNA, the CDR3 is TGCAGCGGTCAGGGAACTGAAGCTTTCTTT.

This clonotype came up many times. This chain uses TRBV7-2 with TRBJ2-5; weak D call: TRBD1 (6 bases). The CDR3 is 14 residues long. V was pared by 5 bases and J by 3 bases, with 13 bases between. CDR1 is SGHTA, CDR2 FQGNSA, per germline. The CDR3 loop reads CASSPRTEKETQYF. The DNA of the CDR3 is TGTGCCAGCAGCCCAAGGACAGAAAAAGAGACCCAGTACTTC.

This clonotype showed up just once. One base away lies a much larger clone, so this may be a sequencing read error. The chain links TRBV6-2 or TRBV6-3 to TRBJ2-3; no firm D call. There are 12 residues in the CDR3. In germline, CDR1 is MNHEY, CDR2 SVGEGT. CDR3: CAISNPSGTQYF. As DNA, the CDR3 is TGTGCCATCAGTAACCCCTCCGGAACGCAGTATTTT.

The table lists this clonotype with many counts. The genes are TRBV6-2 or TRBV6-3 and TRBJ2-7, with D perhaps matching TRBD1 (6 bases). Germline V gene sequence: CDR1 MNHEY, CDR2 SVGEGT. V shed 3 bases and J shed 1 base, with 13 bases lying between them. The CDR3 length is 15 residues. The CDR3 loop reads CASSYQGTLSYEQYF. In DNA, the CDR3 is TGTGCCAGCAGTTATCAAGGGACACTATCCTACGAGCAGTACTTC.

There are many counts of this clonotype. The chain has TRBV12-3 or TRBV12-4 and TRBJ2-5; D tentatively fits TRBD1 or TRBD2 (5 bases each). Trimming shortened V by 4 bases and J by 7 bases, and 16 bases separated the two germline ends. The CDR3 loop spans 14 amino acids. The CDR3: CASSSRDGAGTQYF. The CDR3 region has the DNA TGTGCCAGCAGTTCCCGGGACGGGGCAGGGACCCAGTACTTC.

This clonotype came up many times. CDR3 sequence (DNA): TGTGCCAGCAGCTTAGTACTTGGGGCCGAGCAGTACTTC. Its protein is CASSLVLGAEQYF. This chain links TRBV7-8 with TRBJ2-7; a weak D match, TRBD1 (5 bases). This CDR3 has 13 residues. The germline V gene has CDR1 SGHVS and CDR2 FQNEAQ. The V end lost 1 base, the J end lost 6 bases, and 10 bases lay between the germline ends. The variable domain in full, with the rest retrieved from reference TRBV7-8 and TRBJ2-7, is GAGVSQSPRYKVAKRGQDVALRCDPISGHVSLFWYQQALGQGPEFLTYFQNEAQLDKSGLPSDRFFAERPEGSVSTLKIQRTQQEDSAVYLCASSLVLGAEQYFGPGTRLTVT.

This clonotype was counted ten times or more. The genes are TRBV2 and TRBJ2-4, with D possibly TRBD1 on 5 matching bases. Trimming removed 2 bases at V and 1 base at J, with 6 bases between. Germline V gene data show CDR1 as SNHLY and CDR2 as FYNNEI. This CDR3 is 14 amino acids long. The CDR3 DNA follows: TGTGCCAGCAGTGAAAACAGGGCCAAAAACATTCAGTACTTC. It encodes CASSENRAKNIQYF. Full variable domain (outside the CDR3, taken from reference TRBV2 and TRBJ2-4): EPEVTQTPSHQVTQMGQEVILRCVPISNHLYFYWYRQILGQKVEFLVSFYNNEISEKSEIFDDQFSVERPDGSNFTLKIRSTKLEDSAMYFCASSENRAKNIQYFGAGTRLSVL.